The T cell receptor (beta chain) described here comes from a study of T cell repertoires in cytomegalovirus infection. Study-level information: Recently identified HLA-C-restricted CMV epitopes were among the peptides used. Both a matching HLA type and CMV infection were indicated by public TCR beta signatures.

The CDR3 loop spans 11 amino acids. V lost 8 bases to trimming and J lost 7 bases, with 9 bases between them. Germline lookup yields CDR1 SGHVS and CDR2 FNYEAQ. TCRdb redid the calling of the reads with MiXCR, one entry per CDR3 protein. The table includes about 890,000 distinct CDR3 sequences, about 33% detected once. As for this clonotype: No antigen is known for it.

Whole-study findings and limits: CMV carriers with the relevant HLA were identified by cumulative public TCR beta family frequency. Clonotype analysis showed dominance of the ex vivo response by HLA-C-restricted CMV-specific TCR beta clonotypes.

The sequence derives from a human donor in good health (CMV status not recorded). Some clones in this sample may be carry-over from other donors' samples. The V call is TRBV7-6, the J call TRBJ2-1; D gene ambiguous. Sequenced here: cultured CD8+ T cells from PBMCs, sampled from culture after CMV antigen stimulation. The CDR3 nucleotides read TGTGCCAGCGGGATCCTAAATGAGCAGTTCTTC. It translates to CASGILNEQFF.